Below are 8 T cell receptor beta chains sequenced from a single sample in a study of read filtering for tumor transcriptome and immune sequencing. Molecular barcoded adaptors covering alpha/delta and beta/gamma chains were used on about 0.4 ug RNA. TCRdb analysed the reads with MiXCR anew, one entry per CDR3 protein. The table includes tens of thousands of distinct CDR3 sequences, around 20% detected once. Sample: a population of CD138-negative cells sorted from bone marrow. The origin of the receptors is a donor older than 35 with multiple myeloma.

The sample holds many counts of this clonotype. The chain is built from TRBV29-1 and TRBJ2-2, with 7 bases identical to TRBD1. The CDR3 totals 14 residues. Germline-derived CDR1 and CDR2 are SQVTM and ANQGSEA. J gave up 3 bases and V 4 bases, and 5 bases lay outside the gene matches. For the CDR3, the DNA is TGCAGCGTTGTTGAGACAGGGTACACCGGGGAGCTGTTTTTT. It yields the protein CSVVETGYTGELFF.

This clonotype was seen ten or more times. The chain links TRBV20-1 to TRBJ2-7; 9 bases are shared with TRBD2. The CDR3 is made up of 15 amino acids. The J segment lost 5 bases and the V segment lost 2 bases, leaving 10 bases of the junction unmatched. Germline loops: CDR1 DFQATT, CDR2 SNEGSKA (reference sequence). DNA of the CDR3: TGCAGTGCTAGACACGTTGCGGGAGGGCCCCACGAGCAGTACTTC. Translation gives CSARHVAGGPHEQYF.

The gene calls are TRBV3-1 and TRBJ2-1; 10 bases are shared with TRBD2. After removal of 1 base from V and 14 bases from J, the junction contained 20 bases not matched to a gene. Germline V gives CDR1 LGHDT, CDR2 YNNKEL (reference sequence). There are 18 residues in the CDR3. The chain's CDR3 is CASSQGGGSERGGVQEFF. CDR3 bases: TGTGCCAGCAGCCAAGGCGGGGGTTCCGAGCGGGGGGGCGTACAAGAGTTCTTC.

This clonotype has more than one count but fewer than ten. A much larger clone is a single base away; this may be a read error. This rearrangement joins TRBV6-5 to TRBJ2-6, with 9 bases matching TRBD1. CDR1 MNHEY and CDR2 SVGAGI come from the germline V gene. The CDR3 has 18 amino acids. DNA of the CDR3: TGTGCCACCCACTTCCACACAGGGGGCTTAGATGGGGCCGACGTCCTGACTTTC. It yields the protein CATHFHTGGLDGADVLTF.

This clonotype is a singleton in its sample. This probably arose from a read error, given a far larger clone one base away. The V call is TRBV6-6, the J call TRBJ2-6, with 7 bases matching TRBD1. Germline V gives CDR1 MNHNY, CDR2 SVGAGI (reference sequence). CDR3 size: 17 residues. V shed 5 bases and J 2 bases; nucleotides not matched to a gene: 9. The CDR3 protein is CASSGTKGGTGANVLTF. Here the CDR3 DNA reads TGTGCCAGCAGTGGAACAAAAGGGGGCACTGGGGCCAACGTCCTGACTTTC.

To note about this clonotype: A single base is all that separates this from a far larger clone, so a read error is likely. Here the CDR3 reads CASSLGKGRAFF. Here the CDR3 DNA reads TGCGCCAGCAGCTTGGGTAAGGGTAGAGCTTTCTTT. The rearrangement joins TRBV5-1 to TRBJ1-6; D not resolved. The J call may be in error: the DNA end matches TRBJ1-1 better. The germline V gene has CDR1 SGHRS and CDR2 YFSETQ. There are 12 residues in the CDR3.

In this sample, this clonotype turned up many times. The DNA of the CDR3 is TGTGCCAGCAGCCACCTAGCGGGGGGAACAGATACGCAGTATTTT. Translation: CASSHLAGGTDTQYF. This chain links TRBV4-2 with TRBJ2-3; 11 bases are a match to TRBD2. In germline, CDR1 is LGHNA, CDR2 YNFKEQ. The CDR3 extends over 15 amino acids. V dropped 3 bases and J dropped 3; count of bases not matched to a gene: 2.

This clonotype qualifies as medium-sized (0.01 to 0.1%). The CDR3 bases are TGCAGTGCTAGAAGCGGGGGGTACAATGAGCAGTTCTTC. This sequence encodes CSARSGGYNEQFF. This chain uses TRBV20-1 with TRBJ2-1, with 9 bases fitting TRBD2. The CDR3 length is 13 residues. The V gene end was trimmed by 2 bases and the J gene end by 4 bases; junction bases not matched to a gene: 0. The germline V gene encodes CDR1 DFQATT and CDR2 SNEGSKA (reference sequence).